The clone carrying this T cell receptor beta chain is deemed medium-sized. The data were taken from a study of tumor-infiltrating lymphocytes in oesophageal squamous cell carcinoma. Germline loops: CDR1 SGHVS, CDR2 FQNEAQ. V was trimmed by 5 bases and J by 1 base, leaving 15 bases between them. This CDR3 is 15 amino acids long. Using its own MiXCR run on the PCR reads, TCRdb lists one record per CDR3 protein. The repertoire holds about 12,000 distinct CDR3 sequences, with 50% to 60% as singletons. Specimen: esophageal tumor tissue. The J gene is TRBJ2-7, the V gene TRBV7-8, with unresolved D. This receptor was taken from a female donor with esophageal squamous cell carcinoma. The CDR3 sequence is CASSPGSDGSYEQYF. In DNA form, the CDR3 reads TGTGCCAGCAGCCCCGGGTCGGACGGTTCCTACGAGCAGTACTTC.